This T cell receptor (beta chain) derives from a study of post-analysis software for immune sequencing data. On the study more broadly: There were relapsing-remitting, secondary progressive and progressive-relapsing multiple sclerosis among the disease courses included. Whole-study results and caveats: With TRBV5-6, TRBV5-1 and TRBV20-1 included, five TRBV segments were more frequent in patients than in controls.

J gave up 7 bases and V 6 bases, and 7 bases lay outside the gene matches. The CDR3 runs 13 residues. In germline, CDR1 is MDHEN, CDR2 SYDVKM. TCR beta libraries were prepared from cDNA with unique molecular identifiers. TCRdb re-analysed the PCR reads in MiXCR, keeping a single row per CDR3 protein. The sample carries roughly 730,000 distinct CDR3 sequences, around 27% recorded once. This clonotype was found once. Its specificity is not known. This chain uses TRBV28 with TRBJ2-7; 9 bases map to TRBD2. This clonotype was obtained from a girl under 18 with multiple sclerosis. Specimen: blood. The CDR3 DNA sequence: TGTGCCAGCAGGTGGAGCGGGAGGCATGAGCAGTACTTC. This gives the protein CASRWSGRHEQYF.